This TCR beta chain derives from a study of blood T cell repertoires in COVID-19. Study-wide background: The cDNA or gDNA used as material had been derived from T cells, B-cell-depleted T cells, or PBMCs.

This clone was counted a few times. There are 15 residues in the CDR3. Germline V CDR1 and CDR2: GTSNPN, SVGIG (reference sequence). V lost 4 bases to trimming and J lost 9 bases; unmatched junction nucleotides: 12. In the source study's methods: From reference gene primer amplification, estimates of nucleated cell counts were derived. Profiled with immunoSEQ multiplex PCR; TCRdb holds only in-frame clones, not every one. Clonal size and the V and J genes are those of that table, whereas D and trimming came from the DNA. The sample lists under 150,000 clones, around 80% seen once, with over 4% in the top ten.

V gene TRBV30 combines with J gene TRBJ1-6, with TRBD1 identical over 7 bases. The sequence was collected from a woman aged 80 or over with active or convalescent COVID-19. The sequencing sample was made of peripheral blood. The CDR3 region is CAWKGQRSPRSPLHF. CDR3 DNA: TGTGCCTGGAAGGGACAGCGGAGCCCACGTTCACCCCTCCACTTT. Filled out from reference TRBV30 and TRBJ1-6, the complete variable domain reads SQTIHQWPATLVQPVGSPLSLECTVEGTSNPNLYWYRQAAGRGLQLLFYSVGIGQISSEVPQNLSASRPQDRQFILSSKKLLLSDSGFYLCAWKGQRSPRSPLHFGNGTRLTVT.